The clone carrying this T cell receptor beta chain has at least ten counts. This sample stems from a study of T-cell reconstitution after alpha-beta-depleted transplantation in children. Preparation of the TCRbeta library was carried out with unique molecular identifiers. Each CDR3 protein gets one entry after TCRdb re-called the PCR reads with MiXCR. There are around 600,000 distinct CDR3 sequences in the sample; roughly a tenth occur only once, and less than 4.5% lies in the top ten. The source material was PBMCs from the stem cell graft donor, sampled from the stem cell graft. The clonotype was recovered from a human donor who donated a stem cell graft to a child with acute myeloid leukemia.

CDR3: CSARDPQNSYNEQFF. Written as DNA, the CDR3 is TGCAGTGCTAGAGATCCCCAGAACTCCTACAATGAGCAGTTCTTC. The chain uses TRBV20-1 and TRBJ2-1; D is uncertain. V lost 0 bases to trimming and J lost 0 bases, with 9 bases between them. Germline V lookup: CDR1 DFQATT, CDR2 SNEGSKA (reference sequence). CDR3 length: 15 residues.